A selection of T cell receptor beta chains follows, all from one sample in a study of T cells after posttransplantation cyclophosphamide. Libraries were prepared by immunoSEQ multiplex PCR; TCRdb keeps only in-frame clonotypes and omits some of them. The top ten hold about 26% of the sample, which has about 18,000 clones, less than 85% seen once. Source: PBMCs, taken after allogeneic stem cell transplant with calcineurin inhibitor and methotrexate. These receptors were collected from a female patient aged 18 to 35 who received an allogeneic stem cell transplant from an unrelated donor, was CMV-positive, and had acute and chronic GVHD. The T cells may partly be graft donor cells. The CDR3 runs from the conserved cysteine through the conserved F or W. The D gene is left open where the match is weak. Size tells how often a clone was seen (once, few, many) or the class of an expanded clone, and some rows leave it out.

CDR3: CASSGGTSPLSYNEQFF
DNA: TGTGCCAGCAGCGGGGGGACTAGCCCTCTCTCCTACAATGAGCAGTTCTTC
D: TRBD2
size: NA
J: TRBJ2-1
V: TRBV7-2

CDR3: CASSDSGIQYF
DNA: TGCGCCAGCAGTGATTCAGGAATTCAGTACTTC
D: NA
size: NA
J: TRBJ2-4
V: TRBV10-1

CDR3: CASSYLRGRGLGEAFF
DNA: TGTGCCAGCAGTTACTTGAGGGGCCGGGGGTTGGGTGAAGCTTTCTTT
D: NA
size: NA
J: TRBJ1-1
V: TRBV6-5

CDR3: CASSSFPGAGGWKQFF
DNA: TGTGCCAGCAGCTCCTTTCCCGGAGCGGGAGGGTGGAAGCAGTTCTTC
D: TRBD2
size: NA
J: TRBJ2-1
V: TRBV5-6

CDR3: CASSLRAGNEQFF
DNA: TGTGCCAGCAGTCTCAGGGCGGGGAATGAGCAGTTCTTC
D: NA
size: NA
J: TRBJ2-1
V: TRBV7-6

CDR3: CASSRQIQETQYF
DNA: TGTGCCAGCAGCCGACAGATCCAAGAGACCCAGTACTTC
D: NA
size: NA
J: TRBJ2-5
V: TRBV28

CDR3: CAISPGLANQETQYF
DNA: TGTGCCATCAGTCCGGGACTAGCAAATCAAGAGACCCAGTACTTC
D: TRBD2
size: NA
J: TRBJ2-5
V: TRBV10-3

CDR3: CASSLADRGDEKLFF
DNA: TGCGCCAGCAGCTTGGCCGACAGGGGAGATGAAAAACTGTTTTTT
D: TRBD1
size: NA
J: TRBJ1-4
V: TRBV5-1

CDR3: CASSEDAGPYWEKLFF
DNA: TGTGCCAGCAGTGAGGATGCGGGGCCCTATTGGGAAAAACTGTTTTTT
D: NA
size: NA
J: TRBJ1-4
V: TRBV25-1

CDR3: CASSETGTGYTDTQYF
DNA: TGTGCCAGCAGCGAAACCGGGACAGGGTACACAGATACGCAGTATTTT
D: TRBD1
size: NA
J: TRBJ2-3
V: TRBV7-9

CDR3: CASSGGRGANQPQHF
DNA: TGTGCCAGCAGTGGGGGTCGGGGGGCCAATCAGCCCCAGCATTTT
D: NA
size: few
J: TRBJ1-5
V: TRBV28

CDR3: CASSLGGGELFF
DNA: TGTGCCAGCAGCTTGGGAGGGGGGGAGCTGTTTTTT
D: NA
size: NA
J: TRBJ2-2
V: TRBV5-4

CDR3: CASSLAKSPGELFF
DNA: TGTGCCAGCAGCTTAGCGAAGAGTCCCGGGGAGCTGTTTTTT
D: NA
size: once
J: TRBJ2-2
V: TRBV7-9

CDR3: CAISEPGQGTSYEQYF
DNA: TGTGCCATCAGCGAACCGGGACAGGGAACCTCCTACGAGCAGTACTTC
D: TRBD1
size: NA
J: TRBJ2-7
V: TRBV10-3

CDR3: CASSTKTGIEAFF
DNA: TGTGCCAGCAGCACAAAGACAGGGATCGAAGCTTTCTTT
D: TRBD1
size: NA
J: TRBJ1-1
V: TRBV5-4

CDR3: CASSPPRRGTDTQYF
DNA: TGTGCCAGCAGCCCCCCTCGTCGTGGCACAGATACGCAGTATTTT
D: NA
size: once
J: TRBJ2-3
V: TRBV7-6

CDR3: CASSLQGMHTEAFF
DNA: TGCGCCAGCAGCTTGCAGGGGATGCACACTGAAGCTTTCTTT
D: NA
size: NA
J: TRBJ1-1
V: TRBV5-1

CDR3: CASSITGYNSPLHF
DNA: TGTGCCAGCAGTATAACAGGGTATAATTCACCCCTCCACTTT
D: NA
size: NA
J: TRBJ1-6
V: TRBV6-5

CDR3: CASSITGTSRYEQYF
DNA: TGTGCCAGTAGTATCACCGGGACTAGCCGCTACGAGCAGTACTTC
D: TRBD2
size: NA
J: TRBJ2-7
V: TRBV19

CDR3: CASSPRTGRLESHQETQYF
DNA: TGTGCCAGCAGCCCCCGGACAGGACGACTAGAGTCCCACCAAGAGACCCAGTACTTC
D: NA
size: NA
J: TRBJ2-5
V: TRBV5-4

CDR3: CASSRALGTEAFF
DNA: TGCGCCAGCAGCCGGGCGTTGGGCACTGAAGCTTTCTTT
D: NA
size: few
J: TRBJ1-1
V: TRBV4-1

CDR3: CASSLTDNEQFF
DNA: TGTGCCAGCAGTTTAACTGACAATGAGCAGTTCTTC
D: NA
size: NA
J: TRBJ2-1
V: TRBV7-6

CDR3: CASSLGQGWTEAFF
DNA: TGTGCCAGCAGCTTAGGACAGGGTTGGACTGAAGCTTTCTTT
D: TRBD1
size: NA
J: TRBJ1-1
V: TRBV7-8

CDR3: CASSSLTVQGPYEQYF
DNA: TGTGCCAGCAGTTCATTGACAGTCCAAGGCCCCTACGAGCAGTACTTC
D: NA
size: NA
J: TRBJ2-7
V: TRBV27

CDR3: CASSMLPINEQFF
DNA: TGTGCCAGTAGTATGTTACCTATTAATGAGCAGTTCTTC
D: NA
size: NA
J: TRBJ2-1
V: TRBV19

CDR3: CATSRDLGGTDTQYF
DNA: TGTGCCACCAGCAGAGATCTCGGGGGCACAGATACGCAGTATTTT
D: NA
size: NA
J: TRBJ2-3
V: TRBV15

CDR3: CASSQAQGGYEQFF
DNA: TGCGCCAGCAGCCAAGCGCAGGGAGGGTATGAGCAGTTCTTC
D: TRBD2
size: NA
J: TRBJ2-1
V: TRBV4-1

CDR3: CASSLRERGYGYTF
DNA: TGTGCCAGCAGCTTGCGGGAGAGGGGCTATGGCTACACCTTC
D: NA
size: NA
J: TRBJ1-2
V: TRBV5-5

CDR3: CASRDRVSYEQYF
DNA: TGCGCCAGCCGGGACAGGGTATCCTACGAGCAGTACTTC
D: TRBD1
size: NA
J: TRBJ2-7
V: TRBV5-1

CDR3: CAWSIGTSGGNEQFF
DNA: TGTGCCTGGAGTATAGGGACTAGCGGTGGCAATGAGCAGTTCTTC
D: TRBD2
size: NA
J: TRBJ2-1
V: TRBV30

CDR3: CASSLGRRGHNEQFF
DNA: TGTGCCAGCAGCTTAGGACGCAGGGGCCACAATGAGCAGTTCTTC
D: NA
size: NA
J: TRBJ2-1
V: TRBV11-2

CDR3: CASSESPPRLAGETQYF
DNA: TGCGCCAGCAGTGAGTCTCCTCCCCGACTAGCGGGAGAGACCCAGTACTTC
D: TRBD2
size: NA
J: TRBJ2-5
V: TRBV10-2

CDR3: CASRDTTGTGGKYGYTF
DNA: TGTGCCAGTAGAGATACAACCGGGACGGGGGGAAAATATGGCTACACCTTC
D: NA
size: NA
J: TRBJ1-2
V: TRBV19

CDR3: CASSFRASGRPSYEQYF
DNA: TGTGCCAGCAGTTTTAGGGCTAGCGGGAGGCCGTCCTACGAGCAGTACTTC
D: TRBD2
size: NA
J: TRBJ2-7
V: TRBV27

CDR3: CATSATGDGNEQFF
DNA: TGTGCCACCAGCGCGACAGGGGACGGTAATGAGCAGTTCTTC
D: TRBD1
size: NA
J: TRBJ2-1
V: TRBV15

CDR3: CASSIAGGDNEQFF
DNA: TGTGCCAGTAGTATAGCGGGAGGGGACAATGAGCAGTTCTTC
D: TRBD2
size: NA
J: TRBJ2-1
V: TRBV19

CDR3: CASSSGQEIYGYTF
DNA: TGTGCCAGCAGTTCGGGACAGGAAATCTATGGCTACACCTTC
D: TRBD1
size: NA
J: TRBJ1-2
V: TRBV28

CDR3: CASSRTNVKGEQLF
DNA: TGTGCCAGCAGCCGGACAAACGTTAAGGGTGAGCAGCTCTTC
D: NA
size: NA
J: TRBJ2-1
V: TRBV7-6

CDR3: CSVSDRGISTDTQYF
DNA: TGCAGCGTTTCCGACCGGGGGATTAGCACAGATACGCAGTATTTT
D: NA
size: NA
J: TRBJ2-3
V: TRBV29-1

CDR3: CASSLRVLGQPQHF
DNA: TGTGCCAGCAGCTTGCGGGTTCTTGGGCAGCCCCAGCATTTT
D: NA
size: few
J: TRBJ1-5
V: TRBV5-5

CDR3: CASSEFTGYNEQFF
DNA: TGTGCCAGCAGTGAATTTACGGGCTACAATGAGCAGTTCTTC
D: NA
size: once
J: TRBJ2-1
V: TRBV25-1

CDR3: CASSPAGGAGQAFF
DNA: TGTGCCAGCAGCCCCGCGGGGGGAGCAGGGCAAGCTTTCTTT
D: NA
size: few
J: TRBJ1-1
V: TRBV7-6

CDR3: CASSDHTSGRADTQYF
DNA: TGTGCCAGCAGTGATCACACTAGCGGGAGGGCAGATACGCAGTATTTT
D: TRBD2
size: once
J: TRBJ2-3
V: TRBV6-4

CDR3: CASSLDSGVGQETQYF
DNA: TGTGCCAGCAGCTTAGACTCGGGAGTGGGACAAGAGACCCAGTACTTC
D: NA
size: NA
J: TRBJ2-5
V: TRBV7-2

CDR3: CATLQAIRYTF
DNA: TGTGCCACCCTCCAGGCAATACGCTACACCTTC
D: NA
size: NA
J: TRBJ1-2
V: TRBV6-1

CDR3: CASSLGQGRYEQYF
DNA: TGTGCCAGCAGCTTAGGACAGGGTCGGTACGAGCAGTACTTC
D: TRBD1
size: NA
J: TRBJ2-7
V: TRBV7-9

CDR3: CASILGNTIYF
DNA: TGTGCCAGCATACTTGGAAACACCATATATTTT
D: NA
size: medium-sized
J: TRBJ1-3
V: TRBV6-1

CDR3: CASMRKETQYF
DNA: TGTGCCAGCATGAGGAAAGAGACCCAGTACTTC
D: NA
size: NA
J: TRBJ2-5
V: TRBV6-1